Below are 21 T cell receptor beta chains sequenced from a single sample in a study of blood T cell repertoires in COVID-19. Profiled with immunoSEQ multiplex PCR; TCRdb holds only in-frame clones, not every one. The data contain about 480,000 clones, about 87% of them singletons. Specimen: peripheral blood. These receptors were obtained from a woman between 50 and 59 years old with COVID-19, enrolled during active disease.

This clone has just one count. The chain links TRBV6-6 to TRBJ1-3; 9 positions match TRBD1. This CDR3 spans 15 amino acids. Germline CDR1 reads MNHNY; CDR2 reads SVGAGI (reference sequence). V was clipped by 7 bases and J by 4 bases; unmatched bases: 8. The CDR3: CASTVQGAGGNTIYF. CDR3 DNA sequence: TGTGCCAGCACCGTACAGGGGGCGGGCGGAAACACCATATATTTT.

The chain carries TRBV2 and TRBJ2-3, with TRBD1 matching 9 bases. This CDR3 is 15 amino acids long. Germline V lookup: CDR1 SNHLY, CDR2 FYNNEI. The V segment lost 6 bases and the J segment 3 bases; nucleotides outside the gene matches: 7. The CDR3 sequence: CASSQRTGETDTQYF. CDR3 nucleotide sequence: TGTGCCAGCAGCCAAAGGACAGGGGAGACAGATACGCAGTATTTT.

This clone has a single count. The rearrangement joins TRBV30 to TRBJ1-5; D perhaps matches TRBD1 (5 bases). This CDR3 is 14 amino acids long. V lost 8 bases and J lost 5, with 19 bases in between. CDR1 GTSNPN and CDR2 SVGIG come from the germline V gene (reference sequence). CDR3 region: CAGSPGGRYQPQHF. As DNA, the CDR3 is TGTGCCGGGTCACCCGGGGGAAGATATCAGCCCCAGCATTTT.

Ten or more counts support this clone. The V gene is TRBV28, the J gene TRBJ1-3; a possible D gene is TRBD1 (6 bases). Deletions cut 1 base from V and 5 bases from J, with 12 bases between. CDR3 length: 15 amino acids. Per the germline V gene, CDR1 is MDHEN and CDR2 is SYDVKM. CDR3 in DNA: TGTGCCAGCAGTTTATCCGGACAGATTCGAAACACCATATATTTT. This sequence encodes CASSLSGQIRNTIYF.

The chain couples TRBV24-1 to TRBJ1-6, with a tentative D call TRBD1 (6 bases). The germline V and J ends were trimmed by 5 bases and 9 bases, with 22 bases remaining between them. The CDR3 covers 17 residues. CDR1 and CDR2 (germline): KGHDR, SFDVKD. The CDR3 region has the DNA TGTGCCACCAGTGCTCCTGCAGGGGTCGTTGTCCCTTCACCCCTCCACTTT. Its protein is CATSAPAGVVVPSPLHF.

This rearrangement joins TRBV5-1 to TRBJ1-1; D not resolved. The CDR3 spans 13 residues. Germline loops: CDR1 SGHRS, CDR2 YFSETQ. Trimming pared 2 bases from V and 4 bases from J, leaving 9 bases between. CDR3 bases: TGCGCCAGCAGCTTCGAGGCTCCCACTGAAGCTTTCTTT. It yields the protein CASSFEAPTEAFF.

The chain recombines TRBV18 with TRBJ2-1, with 7 bases aligning to TRBD1. The ends lost 1 base at V and 6 bases at J; junction bases unmatched: 6. CDR1 and CDR2 from the germline V gene are KGHSH and LQKENI. The CDR3 length is 15 residues. The DNA for the CDR3 is TGTGCCAGCTCACCACGGGACAGAGTATTCAATGAGCAGTTCTTC. Translated: CASSPRDRVFNEQFF.

CDR3 nucleotides: TGTGCCAGCAGCGGGGCCGCTCAGACTAGCGGGAATGAGCAGTTCTTC. Its protein product is CASSGAAQTSGNEQFF. V and J are TRBV9 and TRBJ2-1, with 10 bases fitting TRBD2. Germline trimming cut 3 bases from V and 7 bases from J; bases unmatched to any gene: 10. This CDR3 has 16 amino acids. Per the germline V gene, CDR1 is SGDLS and CDR2 is YYNGEE.

This clone was detected once. This rearrangement joins TRBV5-4 to TRBJ1-4, with D possibly TRBD1 on 5 matching bases. The V end was cut by 4 bases, the J end by 8 bases, with 12 bases between. This CDR3 has 13 residues. Germline V gene lookup returns CDR1 SGHNT and CDR2 YYREEE (reference sequence). The CDR3 DNA reads as TGTGCCAGCAGCAGGGGACTAATAGAAAAACTGTTTTTT. Its protein product is CASSRGLIEKLFF.

The chain uses TRBV19 and TRBJ1-1, with 8 nucleotides matching TRBD1. Looked up from germline, CDR1 is LNHDA and CDR2 is SQIVND (reference sequence). CDR3 length: 14 residues. Unmatched junction bases numbered 4, after V lost 2 bases and J lost 5 bases. The CDR3 DNA sequence: TGTGCCAGTAGTATAAACAGGGGGGAGACTGAAGCTTTCTTT. It codes for CASSINRGETEAFF.

This clone has only a few counts. A junction boundary mismatches the germline segment, possibly from a read error. This chain links TRBV10-3 with TRBJ2-2; 10 bases are shared with TRBD1. There are 15 residues in the CDR3. Germline values: CDR1 ENHRY, CDR2 SYGVKD. The CDR3 sequence: CATSGTGVLGGELFF. The CDR3, as DNA: TGTGCCACCAGTGGGACAGGGGTTTTGGGCGGGGAGCTGTTTTTT.

The rearrangement links TRBV28 to TRBJ1-3; no definite D call. Germline-derived CDR1 and CDR2 are MDHEN and SYDVKM. Deletions cut 6 bases from V and 0 bases from J, with 15 bases between. The CDR3 covers 16 residues. The CDR3 coding sequence is TGTGCCAGCAGCCTCGACACCCTACCCTCTGGAAACACCATATATTTT. Protein product: CASSLDTLPSGNTIYF. Full variable domain (rest looked up from reference TRBV28 and TRBJ1-3): DVKVTQSSRYLVKRTGEKVFLECVQDMDHENMFWYRQDPGLGLRLIYFSYDVKMKEKGDIPEGYSVSREKKERFSLILESASTNQTSMYLCASSLDTLPSGNTIYFGEGSWLTVV.

V is TRBV4-1 and J is TRBJ2-1; 10 positions agree with TRBD2. The length of the CDR3 is 18 residues. V lost 0 bases, J lost 6 bases, and 11 bases stayed unmatched. Germline V gene sequence: CDR1 MGHRA, CDR2 YSYEKL. Here the CDR3 reads CASSQDPRSLAGVNEQFF. In DNA, the CDR3 is TGCGCCAGCAGCCAAGACCCGAGGTCCCTAGCGGGGGTCAATGAGCAGTTCTTC.

This clone has just one count. The chain links TRBV5-6 to TRBJ1-2, with 7 nucleotides matching TRBD1. Losses at the gene ends were 0 bases for V and 8 bases for J; bases not matched to a gene: 7. Germline values: CDR1 SGHDT, CDR2 YYEEEE. The length of the CDR3 is 14 residues. The CDR3 loop is CASSLDRGVRGYTF. The CDR3 nucleotides read TGTGCCAGCAGCTTGGACAGGGGAGTTCGGGGCTACACCTTC.

The chain is built from TRBV2 and TRBJ1-4; TRBD1 matches at 10 bases. The CDR3 length is 14 residues. The V gene's germline CDR1 is SNHLY and CDR2 FYNNEI. V was pared by 5 bases and J by 11 bases, with 8 bases of the junction left unmatched. The DNA for the CDR3 is TGTGCCAGCAGTTTTGCACCGGGACAGGGGAAACTGTTTTTT. Its protein is CASSFAPGQGKLFF.

The rearrangement joins TRBV19 to TRBJ2-2; TRBD1 is a possible D gene (5 bases). Germline V lookup: CDR1 LNHDA, CDR2 SQIVND (reference sequence). V dropped 6 bases and J dropped 7 bases, with 12 bases sitting between them. CDR3 length: 13 residues. CDR3 region: CASSSRGGGELFF. The CDR3 region has the DNA TGTGCCAGTAGCAGTAGGGGTGGCGGGGAGCTGTTTTTT.

V and J are TRBV5-5 and TRBJ1-1; weak D call: TRBD1 (6 bases). From germline, CDR1 is SGHKS and CDR2 YYEKEE (reference sequence). This CDR3 region has 14 residues. Trimming took 3 bases from V and 1 from J, leaving 10 bases between them. The CDR3 region is CASSWDTSNTEAFF. CDR3 coding DNA: TGTGCCAGCAGCTGGGACACTTCGAACACTGAAGCTTTCTTT.

The CDR3 DNA reads as TGTGCCAGCAGCTCGGGACAGGGAGTAAACAATGAGCAGTTCTTC. Its protein is CASSSGQGVNNEQFF. This chain connects TRBV27 to TRBJ2-1, with 9 bases matching TRBD1. Germline V lookup: CDR1 MNHEY, CDR2 SMNVEV (reference sequence). This CDR3 has 15 residues. With 6 bases clipped from V and 5 bases from J, the junction kept 8 bases outside the gene matches.

The chain has TRBV19 and TRBJ2-7; 11 bases align to TRBD1. The germline CDR1 and CDR2 sequences are LNHDA and SQIVND (reference sequence). The CDR3 covers 14 residues. Trimming took 9 bases from V and 3 from J; bases not matched to a gene: 7. CDR3 loop: CASRSGTGGYEQYF. CDR3 nucleotides: TGTGCCAGCCGCTCCGGGACAGGGGGCTACGAGCAGTACTTC.

This clone showed up just once. The chain carries TRBV3-1 (or the pseudogene TRBV3-2) and TRBJ1-2; TRBD1 matches at 7 bases. V lost 8 bases and J lost 2; bases outside the gene matches: 11. This CDR3 is 15 amino acids long. Germline V gene sequence: CDR1 LGHDT, CDR2 YNNKEL (reference sequence). CDR3 residues: CASQRTGSFNYGYTF. In DNA, the CDR3 is TGTGCCAGCCAACGGACAGGCTCTTTCAACTATGGCTACACCTTC.

This sequence joins TRBV13 and TRBJ2-2; no clear D gene. CDR1 is PRHDT, CDR2 FYEKMQ, per germline (reference sequence). This CDR3 is built from 13 residues. Trimming removed 2 bases at V and 2 bases at J, with 3 bases between. The CDR3 is CASSLSNTGELFF. The DNA of the CDR3 is TGTGCCAGCAGCTTATCTAACACCGGGGAGCTGTTTTTT.